This TCR beta chain appears in the sequencing data of a study of siplizumab effects on memory and regulatory T cells (dated by TCRdb to the late 2010s). For context, the study as a whole: The study looked at the effect of siplizumab, an anti-CD2 antibody, on alloreactive T-cell subsets in allogeneic mixed lymphocyte reactions made from human PBMCs.

The study at large found these results: Because sequences below about 10^-5 frequency were poorly captured, only a minor fraction of alloreactive clones could be mapped to unstimulated subsets. The suppressive function of proliferating Tregs from siplizumab cultures was not functionally confirmed. Among mappable alloreactive CD4+ clones, the Treg-derived fraction averaged around 63% with siplizumab versus roughly 25% in control reactions. For roughly 75-97% of proliferating CD4+ or CD8+ clones, no naive or memory phenotype could be assigned. Compared with memory T cells, unstimulated naive T cells appeared more diverse, and naive cells seemed to make a substantial contribution to the alloresponse. The cumulative frequency of alloreactive sequences that could be traced back to unstimulated CD4+ memory T cells was significantly reduced by siplizumab.

Sorted unstimulated T cells, along with proliferating T cells recovered from mixed lymphocyte reactions, underwent TCRbeta CDR3 sequencing. Fresh whole blood from nine to eleven HLA-typed healthy donors served as the source for isolating PBMCs. To note about this clone: No cognate antigen has been identified for it. Per-base qualities were not stored, and no clone one base away is much larger.

Spanning cysteine to phenylalanine, the CDR3 consists of 16 amino acids. The sequence is cut down to CDR3 DNA, 48 bases in frame from base 1. The V end gives up 1 base and the J end 2 bases, leaving 4 bases in the junction not matched to a gene. Via the germline V gene (reference sequence), CDR1 is LNHNV and CDR2 YYDKDF. The method behind the library was the immunoSEQ multiplex PCR assay. Roughly 9.8 x 10^4 TCR templates per sample were assayed on the deep sequencing platform. Genomic DNA extracted from sorted T cells was the material used for TCRbeta CDR3 sequencing. Under the source paper's analysis protocol: The R programming language was used for clonal analysis of TCRbeta CDR3 data. Alloreactive CD4+ and CD8+ clones were defined by comparing unstimulated samples with post-reaction CFSE-low samples. Alloreactive CD4+ clones were assigned to regulatory or non-regulatory origin by matching sequences to sorted unstimulated Treg and non-Treg repertoires. Imported from immuneACCESS, the table was reduced by TCRdb to in-frame sequences with V and J called. These copies leave out some clones; in studies compared against another copy, an unresolved V gene accounts for under half, and the cause of the remainder is not known. Clonal size and the V and J genes are those of that table, whereas D and trimming came from the DNA. In all, the sample holds 70,000 to 95,000 clones, and 90% of those were seen once. The ten most abundant clones make up about 16% of the sample.

The sequenced sample was CD4+ T cells sorted from blood. Recombination connected TRBV15 to TRBJ2-5; 10 central bases correspond to TRBD1. The TCR comes from a human donor in good health. The CDR3 reads CATSRALGQGQETQYF. In nucleotide form, the sequence is TGTGCCACCAGCAGAGCCCTGGGACAGGGGCAAGAGACCCAGTACTTC.